This TCR beta chain stems from a study of early T cells in non-severe SARS-CoV-2 infection. For the study at large: Bulk RNA isolated from unsorted whole blood underwent sequencing; chains were not paired.

Broader study findings: VDJdb matching, biased toward anti-spike CD8 responses, missed private and CD4 specificities.

The CDR3 spans 14 residues. The V end was cut by 2 bases, the J end by 0 bases, with 6 bases between. Germline lookup yields CDR1 SEHNR and CDR2 FQNEAQ (reference sequence). This clonotype occurred many times. No antigen is known for it. Attachment of unique molecular identifiers to individual cDNA molecules was performed. TCRdb reprocessed the 5' RACE reads via MiXCR and lists one record per CDR3 protein. The table lists more than 65,000 distinct CDR3 sequences, around 13% of them singletons. The chain links TRBV7-9 to TRBJ2-3; no reliable D call. Input material: whole blood. The TCR originated in an adult who was a healthcare worker with PCR-confirmed SARS-CoV-2 infection or an uninfected control (not recorded which). The CDR3 spells CASSLIASTDTQYF. The DNA for the CDR3 is TGTGCCAGCAGCTTAATAGCCAGCACAGATACGCAGTATTTT.